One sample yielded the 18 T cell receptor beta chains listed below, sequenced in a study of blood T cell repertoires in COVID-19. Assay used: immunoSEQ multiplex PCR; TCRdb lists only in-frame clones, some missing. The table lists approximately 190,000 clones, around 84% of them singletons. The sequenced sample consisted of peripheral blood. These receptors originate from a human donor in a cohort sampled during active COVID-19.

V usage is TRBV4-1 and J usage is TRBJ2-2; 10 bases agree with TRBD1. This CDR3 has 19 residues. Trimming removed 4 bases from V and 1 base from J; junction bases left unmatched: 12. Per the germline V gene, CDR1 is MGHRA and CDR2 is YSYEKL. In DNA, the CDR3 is TGCGCCAGCAGCCGATCCCCCGCGACAGGGGGCCGGAACACCGGGGAGCTGTTTTTT. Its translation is CASSRSPATGGRNTGELFF.

For the CDR3, the DNA is TGTGCCAGCAGCCCCCAGGCTTCTGGCTACACCTTC. Residues: CASSPQASGYTF. J is TRBJ1-2 and V is TRBV11-2; D not resolved. The CDR3 has 12 residues. V dropped 5 bases and J dropped 7 bases, with 11 bases sitting between them. Germline loops: CDR1 SGHAT, CDR2 FQNNGV.

CDR3 in amino acids: CASSLGAPTNEKLFF. The CDR3 coding sequence is TGTGCCAGCAGCTTAGGCGCGCCAACTAATGAAAAACTGTTTTTT. The V gene is TRBV7-9, the J gene TRBJ1-4; unclear D gene. V gave up 1 base and J gave up 0 bases, with 6 bases separating them. The CDR3 totals 15 residues. Germline V lookup: CDR1 SEHNR, CDR2 FQNEAQ (reference sequence).

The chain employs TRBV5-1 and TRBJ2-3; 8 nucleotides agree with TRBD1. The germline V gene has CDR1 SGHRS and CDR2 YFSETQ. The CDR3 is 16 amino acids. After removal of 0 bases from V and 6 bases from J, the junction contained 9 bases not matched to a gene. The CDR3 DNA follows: TGCGCCAGCAGCTTGGAGGGACAGGCGACGACGGATACGCAGTATTTT. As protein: CASSLEGQATTDTQYF.

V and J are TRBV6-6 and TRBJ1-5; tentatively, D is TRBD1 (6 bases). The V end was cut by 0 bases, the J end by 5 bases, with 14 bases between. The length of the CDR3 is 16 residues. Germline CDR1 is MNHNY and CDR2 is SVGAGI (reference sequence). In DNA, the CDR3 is TGTGCCAGCAGTTACTCCCCTGGGGGCAATTATCAGCCCCAGCATTTT. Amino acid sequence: CASSYSPGGNYQPQHF.

CDR3 DNA: TGTGCCAGCAGCTTAGATATTGGAACGGGTACGCAGTATTTT. Translating gives CASSLDIGTGTQYF. This chain connects TRBV7-9 to TRBJ2-3, with D hard to call. The germline V gene has CDR1 SEHNR and CDR2 FQNEAQ (reference sequence). The V end was cut by 1 base, the J end by 8 bases, with 13 bases between. The CDR3 has 14 residues.

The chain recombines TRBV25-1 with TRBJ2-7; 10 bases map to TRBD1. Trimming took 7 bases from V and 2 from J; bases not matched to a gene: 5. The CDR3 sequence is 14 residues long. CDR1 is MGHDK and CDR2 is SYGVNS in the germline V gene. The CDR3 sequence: CASKPGQGTYEQYF. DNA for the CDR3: TGTGCCAGCAAACCGGGACAGGGGACCTACGAGCAGTACTTC.

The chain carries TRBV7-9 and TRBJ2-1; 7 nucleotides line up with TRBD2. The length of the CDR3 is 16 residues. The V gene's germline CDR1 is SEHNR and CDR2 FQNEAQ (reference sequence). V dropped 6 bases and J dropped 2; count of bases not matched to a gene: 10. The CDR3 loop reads CASREGSGVPYNEQFF. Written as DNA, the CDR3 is TGTGCCAGCAGGGAAGGGAGCGGGGTTCCCTACAATGAGCAGTTCTTC.

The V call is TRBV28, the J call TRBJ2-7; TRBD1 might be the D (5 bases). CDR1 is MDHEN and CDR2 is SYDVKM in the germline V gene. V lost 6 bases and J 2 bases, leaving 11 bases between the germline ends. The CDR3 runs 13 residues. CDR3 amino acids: CASRPRVPYEQYF. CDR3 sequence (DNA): TGTGCCAGCAGACCCAGGGTCCCCTACGAGCAGTACTTC.

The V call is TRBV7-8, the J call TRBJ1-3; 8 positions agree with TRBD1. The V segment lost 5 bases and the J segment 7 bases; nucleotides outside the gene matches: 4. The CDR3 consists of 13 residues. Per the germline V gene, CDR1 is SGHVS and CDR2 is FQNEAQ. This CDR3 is CASSRQGANTIYF. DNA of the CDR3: TGTGCCAGCAGCCGTCAGGGGGCTAACACCATATATTTT.

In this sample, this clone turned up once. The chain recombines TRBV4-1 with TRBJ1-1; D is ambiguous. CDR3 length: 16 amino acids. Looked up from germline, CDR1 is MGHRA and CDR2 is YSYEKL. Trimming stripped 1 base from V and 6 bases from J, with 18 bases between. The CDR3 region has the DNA TGCGCCAGCAGCCAAGCCTTTTCTCTCGATAGCCCTGAAGCTTTCTTT. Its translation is CASSQAFSLDSPEAFF.

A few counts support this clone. Here the CDR3 DNA reads TGCGCCAGCAGCCCGACGACAGGGATCTCTGGGGCCAACGTCCTGACTTTC. Translation gives CASSPTTGISGANVLTF. V gene TRBV5-1 combines with J gene TRBJ2-6, with 7 positions matching TRBD1. After removal of 4 bases from V and 0 bases from J, the junction contained 7 bases not matched to a gene. The CDR3 totals 17 residues. Looked up from germline, CDR1 is SGHRS and CDR2 is YFSETQ.

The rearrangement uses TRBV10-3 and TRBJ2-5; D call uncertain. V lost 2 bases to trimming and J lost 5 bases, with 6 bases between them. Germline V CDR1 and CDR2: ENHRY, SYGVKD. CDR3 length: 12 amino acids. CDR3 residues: CAISERRETQYF. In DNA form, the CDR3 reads TGTGCCATCAGTGAGCGGCGGGAGACCCAGTACTTC.

CDR3 sequence: CASSKGTVITGELFF. As DNA, the CDR3 is TGTGCCAGCAGCAAGGGGACAGTGATCACCGGGGAGCTGTTTTTT. The chain carries TRBV9 and TRBJ2-2; TRBD1 matches at 7 bases. The germline gives CDR1 SGDLS, CDR2 YYNGEE. J gave up 4 bases and V 4 bases, and 7 bases lay outside the gene matches. The CDR3 consists of 15 residues.

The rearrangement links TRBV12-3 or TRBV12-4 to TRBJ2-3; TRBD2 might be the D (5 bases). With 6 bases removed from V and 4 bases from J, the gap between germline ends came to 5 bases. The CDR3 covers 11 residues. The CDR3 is CASRRADTQYF. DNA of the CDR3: TGTGCCAGCAGGCGGGCAGATACGCAGTATTTT.

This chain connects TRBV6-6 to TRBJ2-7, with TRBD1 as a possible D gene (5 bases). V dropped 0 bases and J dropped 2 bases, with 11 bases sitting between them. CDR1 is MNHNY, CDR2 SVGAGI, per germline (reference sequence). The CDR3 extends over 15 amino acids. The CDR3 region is CASSYSTGRTYEQYF. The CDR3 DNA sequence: TGTGCCAGCAGTTACTCAACAGGCCGCACCTACGAGCAGTACTTC.

The CDR3 DNA follows: TGTGCCAGCAGCTTGGACAGGGGCTATAATTCACCCCTCCACTTT. Its protein product is CASSLDRGYNSPLHF. This chain links TRBV7-3 with TRBJ1-6; 9 bases are shared with TRBD1. CDR3 length: 15 amino acids. Germline assignment: CDR1 SGHTA and CDR2 FQGTGA. The V segment lost 3 bases and the J segment 3 bases; nucleotides outside the gene matches: 0. Combining the CDR3 with reference TRBV7-3 and TRBJ1-6 gives the whole variable domain GAGVSQTPSNKVTEKGKYVELRCDPISGHTALYWYRQSLGQGPEFLIYFQGTGAADDSGLPNDRFFAVRPEGSVSTLKIQRTERGDSAVYLCASSLDRGYNSPLHFGNGTRLTVT.

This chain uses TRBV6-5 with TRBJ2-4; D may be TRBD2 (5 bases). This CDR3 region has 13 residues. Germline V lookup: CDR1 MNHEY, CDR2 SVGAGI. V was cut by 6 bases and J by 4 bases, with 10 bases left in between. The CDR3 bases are TGTGCCAGCAGGGAGGAGCCGAAAAACATTCAGTACTTC. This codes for CASREEPKNIQYF.